This entry describes one T cell receptor (beta chain). Its antigen is undetermined. 13 Jbeta primers and 60 Vbeta primers were used for the PCR. Assay: immunoSEQ multiplex PCR; the TCRdb copy retains only in-frame clones and omits some. The sample has 75,000 to 90,000 clones, roughly 80% seen once; the top ten hold 10% to 15%. This sample stems from a study of cytomegalovirus exposure and HLA in healthy donors. Study-wide points: TCR association rates varied by HLA locus in a later analysis, with DRB1 highest and HLA-C lowest. Reportedly, fewer N-insertions than the roughly 700-donor mean appeared in an Asian-associated ancestry cluster in a later analysis.

The donors comprised healthy bone marrow donors. The TCR comes from a human donor in good health. The sample comprised PBMCs.

The CDR3 nucleotides are TGTGCCAGCAGCTTACGGGGGATCACTGAAGCTTTCTTT. It specifies CASSLRGITEAFF. The chain employs TRBV7-9 and TRBJ1-1; weak D call: TRBD1 (5 bases). Looked up from germline, CDR1 is SEHNR and CDR2 is FQNEAQ (reference sequence). Trimming cost V 2 bases and J 4 bases, with 8 bases left between them. The CDR3 sequence is 13 residues long.